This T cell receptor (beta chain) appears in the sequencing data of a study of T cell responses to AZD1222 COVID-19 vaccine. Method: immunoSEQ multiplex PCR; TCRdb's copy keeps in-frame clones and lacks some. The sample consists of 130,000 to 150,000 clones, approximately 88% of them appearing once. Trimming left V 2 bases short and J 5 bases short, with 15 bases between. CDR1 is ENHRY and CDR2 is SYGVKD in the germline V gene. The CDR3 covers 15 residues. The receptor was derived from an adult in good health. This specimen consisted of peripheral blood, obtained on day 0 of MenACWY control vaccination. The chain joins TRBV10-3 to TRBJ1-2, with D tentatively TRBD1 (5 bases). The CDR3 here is CAISEDRGSAYGYTF. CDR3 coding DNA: TGTGCCATCAGTGAGGACCGGGGCTCGGCTTATGGCTACACCTTC.